Listed below are T cell receptor beta chains from one sample, sequenced in a study of cytomegalovirus exposure and HLA in healthy donors. Sequencing used immunoSEQ multiplex PCR; TCRdb keeps in-frame clones, though not all of them. The sample consists of under 140,000 clones, around 83% of them appearing once. The source material was PBMCs. Receptors were obtained from a woman aged 60-75 years in good health and CMV-seropositive. Each CDR3 is given with its conserved first and last residue. Fields, in order: D gene, clone size, V gene, J gene, CDR3 protein, CDR3 DNA. The D gene is left open where the match is weak. Only some rows state a clone size, as once, few, many or a class for expanded clones.

D gene: TRBD1; clone size: -; V gene: TRBV7-8; J gene: TRBJ1-1; CDR3 protein: CASSLQGGDTEAFF; CDR3 DNA: TGTGCCAGCAGCTTGCAGGGGGGAGACACTGAAGCTTTCTTT
D gene: -; clone size: -; V gene: TRBV11-3; J gene: TRBJ1-1; CDR3 protein: CASSLAGDSNEAFF; CDR3 DNA: TGTGCCAGCAGCTTAGCGGGGGACTCCAATGAAGCTTTCTTT
D gene: TRBD1; clone size: -; V gene: TRBV28; J gene: TRBJ2-7; CDR3 protein: CASSFTGTVISYEQYF; CDR3 DNA: TGTGCCAGCAGTTTTACCGGGACAGTGATCTCCTACGAGCAGTACTTC
D gene: TRBD1; clone size: -; V gene: TRBV25-1; J gene: TRBJ2-2; CDR3 protein: CASRRGQLTGELFF; CDR3 DNA: TGTGCCAGCAGGAGGGGACAGCTCACCGGGGAGCTGTTTTTT
D gene: -; clone size: -; V gene: TRBV7-9; J gene: TRBJ2-5; CDR3 protein: CASSALTYPQETQYF; CDR3 DNA: TGTGCCAGCAGCGCATTAACCTACCCCCAAGAGACCCAGTACTTC
D gene: -; clone size: -; V gene: TRBV5-1; J gene: TRBJ2-1; CDR3 protein: CASRIVEMGHNEQFF; CDR3 DNA: TGCGCCAGCAGGATCGTGGAGATGGGGCACAATGAGCAGTTCTTC
D gene: -; clone size: -; V gene: TRBV6-1; J gene: TRBJ2-3; CDR3 protein: CASRLGPADTQYF; CDR3 DNA: TGTGCCAGCAGACTTGGGCCGGCAGATACGCAGTATTTT
D gene: -; clone size: -; V gene: TRBV6-5; J gene: TRBJ1-2; CDR3 protein: CASSYRGSYTF; CDR3 DNA: TGTGCCAGCAGTTACAGGGGTAGCTACACCTTC
D gene: TRBD1; clone size: -; V gene: TRBV19; J gene: TRBJ2-7; CDR3 protein: CATRPDRGQHEQYF; CDR3 DNA: TGTGCCACCCGCCCCGACAGGGGGCAACACGAGCAGTACTTC
D gene: TRBD1; clone size: -; V gene: TRBV11-2; J gene: TRBJ2-7; CDR3 protein: CASSSGQGNYEQYF; CDR3 DNA: TGTGCCAGCAGCTCCGGACAGGGAAACTACGAGCAGTACTTC
D gene: TRBD2; clone size: once; V gene: TRBV19; J gene: TRBJ2-1; CDR3 protein: CASRASGSYNEQFF; CDR3 DNA: TGTGCCAGTAGGGCTAGCGGATCCTACAATGAGCAGTTCTTC
D gene: -; clone size: -; V gene: TRBV18; J gene: TRBJ2-5; CDR3 protein: CASSPGSGRETQYF; CDR3 DNA: TGTGCCAGCTCACCGGGGTCGGGAAGAGAGACCCAGTACTTC
D gene: TRBD1; clone size: once; V gene: TRBV2; J gene: TRBJ1-5; CDR3 protein: CASSATGGNQPQHF; CDR3 DNA: TGTGCCAGCAGTGCGACAGGGGGCAATCAGCCCCAGCATTTT
D gene: -; clone size: -; V gene: TRBV5-1; J gene: TRBJ2-5; CDR3 protein: CASSLVQAQETQYF; CDR3 DNA: TGCGCCAGCAGCTTGGTACAGGCGCAAGAGACCCAGTACTTC
D gene: -; clone size: few; V gene: TRBV4-1; J gene: TRBJ2-1; CDR3 protein: CASSQDYSPLYNEQFF; CDR3 DNA: TGCGCCAGCAGCCAAGATTATAGTCCTTTGTACAATGAGCAGTTCTTC
D gene: -; clone size: -; V gene: TRBV4-1; J gene: TRBJ1-2; CDR3 protein: CASSQLDGRANYGYTF; CDR3 DNA: TGCGCCAGCAGCCAACTCGACGGGAGAGCTAACTATGGCTACACCTTC
D gene: TRBD2; clone size: once; V gene: TRBV11-3; J gene: TRBJ2-3; CDR3 protein: CASSPAGTSGRGDTQYF; CDR3 DNA: TGTGCCAGCAGCCCAGCCGGGACTAGCGGGAGAGGAGATACGCAGTATTTT
D gene: TRBD2; clone size: -; V gene: TRBV28; J gene: TRBJ2-3; CDR3 protein: CASPPVVAGSSDTQYF; CDR3 DNA: TGTGCCAGCCCCCCCGTCGTAGCGGGATCGTCGGATACGCAGTATTTT
D gene: -; clone size: -; V gene: TRBV18; J gene: TRBJ1-4; CDR3 protein: CASSPRSAGGNEKLFF; CDR3 DNA: TGTGCCAGCTCACCACGATCGGCCGGGGGAAATGAAAAACTGTTTTTT
D gene: -; clone size: once; V gene: TRBV7-9; J gene: TRBJ2-1; CDR3 protein: CASSSGGRAGSYNEQFF; CDR3 DNA: TGTGCCAGCAGCTCGGGCGGCAGAGCGGGCTCCTACAATGAGCAGTTCTTC
D gene: -; clone size: -; V gene: TRBV11-2; J gene: TRBJ1-1; CDR3 protein: CASSPVAGAAFF; CDR3 DNA: TGTGCCAGCAGTCCGGTAGCAGGGGCGGCTTTCTTT
D gene: TRBD1; clone size: -; V gene: TRBV7-9; J gene: TRBJ1-2; CDR3 protein: CASSMGQADGYTF; CDR3 DNA: TGTGCCAGCAGCATGGGACAGGCCGATGGCTACACCTTC
D gene: TRBD1; clone size: -; V gene: TRBV5-1; J gene: TRBJ1-1; CDR3 protein: CASSAGQMNTEAFF; CDR3 DNA: TGCGCCAGCAGCGCGGGACAGATGAACACTGAAGCTTTCTTT
D gene: -; clone size: -; V gene: TRBV7-9; J gene: TRBJ1-1; CDR3 protein: CASSLQPQGRAEAFF; CDR3 DNA: TGTGCCAGCAGCTTACAGCCGCAGGGTAGGGCTGAAGCTTTCTTT
D gene: -; clone size: -; V gene: TRBV5-1; J gene: TRBJ2-1; CDR3 protein: CASSLIGTPRGEQFF; CDR3 DNA: TGCGCCAGCAGCTTGATCGGGACTCCACGCGGTGAGCAGTTCTTC
D gene: -; clone size: -; V gene: TRBV27; J gene: TRBJ1-3; CDR3 protein: CASSSEGLISGNTIYF; CDR3 DNA: TGTGCCAGCAGTTCAGAGGGACTCATCTCTGGAAACACCATATATTTT
D gene: TRBD2; clone size: -; V gene: TRBV10-2; J gene: TRBJ2-1; CDR3 protein: CASSVSPSGALEVQFF; CDR3 DNA: TGCGCCAGCAGTGTTTCCCCTAGCGGGGCTTTGGAGGTGCAGTTCTTC
D gene: -; clone size: -; V gene: TRBV29-1; J gene: TRBJ1-1; CDR3 protein: CSASGRPGNTEAFF; CDR3 DNA: TGCAGCGCTTCAGGACGGCCGGGAAACACTGAAGCTTTCTTT
D gene: -; clone size: -; V gene: TRBV2; J gene: TRBJ1-2; CDR3 protein: CASSGQGLSYGYTF; CDR3 DNA: TGTGCCAGCAGCGGGCAGGGGCTAAGCTATGGCTACACCTTC
D gene: -; clone size: few; V gene: TRBV5-3; J gene: TRBJ2-7; CDR3 protein: CARGNAGGPYEQYF; CDR3 DNA: TGTGCCAGGGGAAATGCGGGCGGACCCTACGAGCAGTACTTC
D gene: TRBD2; clone size: once; V gene: TRBV5-4; J gene: TRBJ2-3; CDR3 protein: CASSSGTSGRVPTDTQYF; CDR3 DNA: TGTGCCAGCAGTTCCGGGACTAGCGGGAGGGTTCCCACAGATACGCAGTATTTT
D gene: TRBD2; clone size: -; V gene: TRBV4-2; J gene: TRBJ2-2; CDR3 protein: CASSQLAGSNTGELFF; CDR3 DNA: TGTGCCAGCAGCCAGCTAGCGGGATCGAACACCGGGGAGCTGTTTTTT
D gene: TRBD2; clone size: -; V gene: TRBV7-3; J gene: TRBJ2-1; CDR3 protein: CASSPDSGRVWGNEQFF; CDR3 DNA: TGTGCCAGCAGCCCAGATAGCGGGAGAGTTTGGGGGAATGAGCAGTTCTTC
D gene: -; clone size: -; V gene: TRBV9; J gene: TRBJ1-2; CDR3 protein: CASSVGGGIGGYTF; CDR3 DNA: TGTGCCAGCAGCGTAGGAGGGGGAATCGGTGGCTACACCTTC
D gene: TRBD1; clone size: -; V gene: TRBV6-1; J gene: TRBJ2-7; CDR3 protein: CASSEAIPGTGSSYEQYF; CDR3 DNA: TGTGCCAGCAGTGAAGCAATCCCGGGGACAGGGAGTTCCTACGAGCAGTACTTC